This T cell receptor (beta chain) is from a study of blood T cell repertoires in COVID-19. Study background: Acute-phase and convalescent COVID-19 samples originated in the United States, Italy and Spain. Sources were T cells, B-cell-depleted T cells, or PBMCs; the material itself was cDNA or gDNA.

Per the original data handling: Estimation of nucleated cell counts was performed using reference gene primer amplification. Only in-frame clones appear in the TCRdb table, and some are missing; sequencing was by immunoSEQ multiplex PCR. V and J calls and clone size come straight from that table; D and trimming were deduced from the DNA. Of over 75,000 clones in the sample, under 80% were seen once. The CDR3 loop spans 18 amino acids. Germline assignment: CDR1 MDHEN and CDR2 SYDVKM. V was pared by 5 bases and J by 4 bases, with 13 bases of the junction left unmatched. Sequencing was carried out using peripheral blood. The chain employs TRBV28 and TRBJ2-7; 14 positions agree with TRBD2. The TCR comes from a human donor in a cohort sampled during active COVID-19. CDR3 in DNA: TGTGCCAGCAGTCCATCTCTTCCGGGACTAGCGGGGGTATACGAGCAGTACTTC. Its translation is CASSPSLPGLAGVYEQYF.